The present T cell receptor beta chain was sequenced within a study of quantifying T cell responses using KT2 cells. Study-wide background: RNA was reverse transcribed with TCR alpha and beta constant-region primers.

V lost 1 base, J lost 0 bases, and 10 bases lay in between. CDR3 size: 16 residues. This clonotype was seen more than once but under ten times. A single-stranded UMI oligo with SP2 sequence was ligated to cDNA 3' ends. The first PCR ran approximately 4 cycles with an equimolar RC1.1 and RC1.2 beta primer mix. TCRdb re-derived calls from the UMI-ligation and nested PCR reads in MiXCR, one entry per CDR3 protein. Of tens of thousands of distinct CDR3 sequences listed, 9% to 15% are singletons. V gene TRBV12-3 or TRBV12-4 combines with J gene TRBJ1-5; D remains unclear. Material: PBMCs spiked with cells of the T cell clone KT2. This TCR came from a human donor. CDR3 nucleotide sequence: TGTGCCAGCAGTTTAGGGTTAGGTAATAGCAATCAGCCCCAGCATTTT. As protein: CASSLGLGNSNQPQHF.